The 8 T cell receptor beta chains below come from one sample, sequenced in a study of beta chain features in type 1 diabetes. The sequenced template was cDNA made from the entire isolated RNA. This table comes from immunoSEQ multiplex PCR, and its TCRdb copy is limited to in-frame clones, with some not included. This sample has approximately 170,000 clones, with approximately 9% found just once. Sequenced: central memory CD4+ T cells from blood. These receptors originate from a young woman in good health.

Only a few counts were recorded for this clone. The V call is TRBV5-1, the J call TRBJ2-1; possible D gene TRBD2, 5 bases. The V end lost 2 bases, the J end lost 9 bases, and 18 bases lay between the germline ends. CDR1 and CDR2 (germline): SGHRS, YFSETQ. The CDR3 runs 15 residues. DNA for the CDR3: TGCGCCAGCAGCTTCCGGACGGGAAAAGGACGTGAGCAGTTCTTC. Its translation: CASSFRTGKGREQFF. Full variable domain (outside the CDR3, taken from reference TRBV5-1 and TRBJ2-1): KAGVTQTPRYLIKTRGQQVTLSCSPISGHRSVSWYQQTPGQGLQFLFEYFSETQRNKGNFPGRFSGRQFSNSRSEMNVSTLELGDSALYLCASSFRTGKGREQFFGPGTRLTVL.

This chain uses TRBV6-6 with TRBJ1-2; possibly TRBD1 for D (6 bases). CDR3 length: 13 amino acids. Germline values: CDR1 MNHNY, CDR2 SVGAGI (reference sequence). V was cut by 7 bases and J by 5 bases, with 14 bases left in between. CDR3 in amino acids: CASTLDSRYGYTF. The CDR3 DNA sequence: TGTGCCAGCACCTTGGACAGCCGTTATGGCTACACCTTC.

This chain links TRBV6-5 with TRBJ2-5, with unresolved D. V was trimmed by 6 bases and J by 7 bases, leaving 18 bases between them. The germline V gene has CDR1 MNHEY and CDR2 SVGAGI. The CDR3 is 14 residues long. CDR3 amino acids: CASSNDWSVGTQYF. In nucleotides, the CDR3 is TGTGCCAGCAGCAACGACTGGTCAGTAGGGACCCAGTACTTC.

In this sample, this clone turned up a few times. The V gene is TRBV7-8, the J gene TRBJ1-5, with 7 bases fitting TRBD1. V lost 5 bases to trimming and J lost 3 bases; unmatched junction nucleotides: 7. This CDR3 comprises 15 residues. CDR1 SGHVS and CDR2 FQNEAQ come from the germline V gene. This CDR3 is CASSEGQAHNQPQHF. The CDR3 bases are TGTGCCAGCAGCGAAGGACAGGCTCACAATCAGCCCCAGCATTTT.

This clone was recorded only once. In DNA, the CDR3 is TGTGCCAGCAGCAATCGGGACAGAGGGGACACCGGGGAGCTGTTTTTT. Residues: CASSNRDRGDTGELFF. The chain employs TRBV7-9 and TRBJ2-2; 7 bases match TRBD1. The CDR3 runs to 16 residues. CDR1 SEHNR and CDR2 FQNEAQ come from the germline V gene (reference sequence). With V trimmed by 5 bases and J by 3 bases, 9 bases remained unmatched.

The chain has TRBV4-2 and TRBJ2-6; 7 bases fit TRBD1. J gave up 4 bases and V 4 bases, and 10 bases lay outside the gene matches. Germline lookup yields CDR1 LGHNA and CDR2 YNFKEQ. This CDR3 is 17 amino acids long. The DNA of the CDR3 is TGTGCCAGCAGCCCTCAACAGGGGAGTAAGGGGGCCAACGTCCTGACTTTC. Translating it yields CASSPQQGSKGANVLTF.

The chain joins TRBV6-5 to TRBJ2-2; unclear D gene. From germline, CDR1 is MNHEY and CDR2 SVGAGI. CDR3 length equals 12 residues. V shed 5 bases and J shed 6 bases, with 7 bases lying between them. The CDR3 DNA follows: TGTGCCAGCAGTATAGCTGCCGGGGAGCTGTTTTTT. Its protein product is CASSIAAGELFF.

This clone has more than one count but fewer than ten. V usage is TRBV30 and J usage is TRBJ1-5; 7 bases are a match to TRBD1. CDR3 length: 15 amino acids. V shed 0 bases and J 4 bases; nucleotides not matched to a gene: 6. Germline loops: CDR1 GTSNPN, CDR2 SVGIG (reference sequence). CDR3 in amino acids: CAWSVKGQLNQPQHF. The CDR3 DNA is TGTGCCTGGAGTGTAAAGGGACAGCTAAATCAGCCCCAGCATTTT.